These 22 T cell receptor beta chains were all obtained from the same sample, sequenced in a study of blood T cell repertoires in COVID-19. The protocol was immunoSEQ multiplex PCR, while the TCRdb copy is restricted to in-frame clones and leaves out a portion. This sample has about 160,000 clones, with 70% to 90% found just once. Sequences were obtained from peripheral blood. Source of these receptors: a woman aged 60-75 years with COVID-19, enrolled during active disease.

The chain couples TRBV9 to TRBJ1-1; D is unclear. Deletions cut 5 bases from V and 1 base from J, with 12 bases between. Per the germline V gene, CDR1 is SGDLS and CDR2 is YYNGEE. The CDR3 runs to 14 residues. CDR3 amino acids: CASRAGERNTEAFF. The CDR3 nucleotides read TGTGCCAGCAGGGCCGGGGAAAGGAACACTGAAGCTTTCTTT.

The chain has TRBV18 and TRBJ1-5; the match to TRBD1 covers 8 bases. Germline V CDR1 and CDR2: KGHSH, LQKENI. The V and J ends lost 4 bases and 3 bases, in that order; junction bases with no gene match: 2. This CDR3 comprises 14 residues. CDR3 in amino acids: CASSRTGSNQPQHF. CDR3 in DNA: TGTGCCAGCTCACGGACAGGGTCCAATCAGCCCCAGCATTTT.

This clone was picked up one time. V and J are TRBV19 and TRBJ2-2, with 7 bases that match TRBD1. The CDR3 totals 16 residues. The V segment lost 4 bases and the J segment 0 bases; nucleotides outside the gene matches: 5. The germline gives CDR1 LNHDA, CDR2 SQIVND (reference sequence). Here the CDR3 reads CASSTGTDANTGELFF. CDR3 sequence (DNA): TGTGCCAGTAGTACGGGGACAGACGCGAACACCGGGGAGCTGTTTTTT.

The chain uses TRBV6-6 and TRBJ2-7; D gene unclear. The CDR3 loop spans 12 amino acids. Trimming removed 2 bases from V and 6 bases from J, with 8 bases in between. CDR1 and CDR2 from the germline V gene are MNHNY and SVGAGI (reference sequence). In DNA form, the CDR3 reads TGTGCCAGCAGTTACGCAGTACCCGAGCAGTACTTC. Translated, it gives CASSYAVPEQYF.

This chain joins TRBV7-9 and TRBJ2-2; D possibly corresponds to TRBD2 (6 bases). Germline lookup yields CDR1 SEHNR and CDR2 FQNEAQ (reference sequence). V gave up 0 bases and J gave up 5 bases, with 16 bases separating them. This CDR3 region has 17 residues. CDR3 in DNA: TGTGCCAGCAGCTTAGCGTCGGGGGTCTTGGGTACCGGGGAGCTGTTTTTT. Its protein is CASSLASGVLGTGELFF.

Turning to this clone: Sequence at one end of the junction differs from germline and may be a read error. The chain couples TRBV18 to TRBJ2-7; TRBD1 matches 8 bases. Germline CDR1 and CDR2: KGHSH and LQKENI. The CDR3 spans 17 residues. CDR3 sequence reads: CASSPQGGQGGSYEQYF. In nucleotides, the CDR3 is TGTGCCAGCTCCCCACAAGGAGGACAGGGAGGTTCCTACGAGCAGTACTTC. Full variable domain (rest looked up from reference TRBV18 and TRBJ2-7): NAGVMQNPRHLVRRRGQEARLRCSPMKGHSHVYWYRQLPEEGLKFMVYLQKENIIDESGMPKERFSAEFPKEGPSILRIQQVVRGDSAAYFCASSPQGGQGGSYEQYFGPGTRLTVT.

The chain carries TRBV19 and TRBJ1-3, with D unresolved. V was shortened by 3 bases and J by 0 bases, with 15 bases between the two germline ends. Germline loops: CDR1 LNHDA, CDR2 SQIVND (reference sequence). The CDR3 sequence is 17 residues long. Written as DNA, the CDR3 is TGTGCCAGTAGTATGGGAGGACGCATATCCTCTGGAAACACCATATATTTT. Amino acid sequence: CASSMGGRISSGNTIYF. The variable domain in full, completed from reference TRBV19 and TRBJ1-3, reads DGGITQSPKYLFRKEGQNVTLSCEQNLNHDAMYWYRQDPGQGLRLIYYSQIVNDFQKGDIAEGYSVSREKKESFPLTVTSAQKNPTAFYLCASSMGGRISSGNTIYFGEGSWLTVV.

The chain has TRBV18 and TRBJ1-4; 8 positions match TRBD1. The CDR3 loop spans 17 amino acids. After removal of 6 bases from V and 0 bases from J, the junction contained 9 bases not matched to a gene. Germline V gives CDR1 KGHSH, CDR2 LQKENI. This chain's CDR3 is CASSHRGRSATNEKLFF. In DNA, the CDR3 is TGTGCCAGCTCTCACAGGGGGAGGAGCGCAACTAATGAAAAACTGTTTTTT.

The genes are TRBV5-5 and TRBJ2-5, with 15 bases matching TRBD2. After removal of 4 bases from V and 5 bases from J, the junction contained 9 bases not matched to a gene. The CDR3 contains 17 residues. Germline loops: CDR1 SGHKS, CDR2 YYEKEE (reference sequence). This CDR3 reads CASSKWTSGRAVETQYF. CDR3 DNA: TGTGCCAGCAGCAAATGGACTAGCGGGAGGGCGGTGGAGACCCAGTACTTC.

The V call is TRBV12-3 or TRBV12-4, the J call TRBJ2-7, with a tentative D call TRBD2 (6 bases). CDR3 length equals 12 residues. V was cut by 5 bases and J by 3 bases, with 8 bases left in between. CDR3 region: CASSTSFYEQYF. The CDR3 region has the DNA TGTGCCAGCAGTACTAGCTTCTACGAGCAGTACTTC.

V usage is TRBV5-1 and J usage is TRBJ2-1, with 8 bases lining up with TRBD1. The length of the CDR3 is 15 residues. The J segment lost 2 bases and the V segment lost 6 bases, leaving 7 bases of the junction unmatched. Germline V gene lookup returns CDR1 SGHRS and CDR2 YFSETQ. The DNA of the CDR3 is TGCGCCAGCACCTCGTTGGACAGGGCCTACAATGAGCAGTTCTTC. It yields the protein CASTSLDRAYNEQFF.

CDR3 protein: CASSVGDRPDEKLFF. Written as DNA, the CDR3 is TGTGCCAGCAGTGTGGGGGACAGGCCAGATGAAAAACTGTTTTTT. This chain links TRBV2 with TRBJ1-4; 8 nucleotides match TRBD1. CDR1 and CDR2 (germline): SNHLY, FYNNEI. The CDR3 covers 15 residues. The trim removed 4 bases at V and 6 bases at J, leaving 7 bases unmatched.

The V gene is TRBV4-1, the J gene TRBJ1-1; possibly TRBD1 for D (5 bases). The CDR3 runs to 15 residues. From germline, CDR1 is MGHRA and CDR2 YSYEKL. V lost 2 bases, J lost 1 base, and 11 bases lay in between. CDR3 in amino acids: CASSQRTKENTEAFF. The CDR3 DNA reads TGCGCCAGCAGCCAACGGACAAAAGAGAACACTGAAGCTTTCTTT.

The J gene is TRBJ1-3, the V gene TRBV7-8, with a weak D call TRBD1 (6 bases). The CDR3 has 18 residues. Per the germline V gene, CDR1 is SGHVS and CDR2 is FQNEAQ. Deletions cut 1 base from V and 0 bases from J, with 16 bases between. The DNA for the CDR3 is TGTGCCAGCAGCTTAGACTTCTCGGGACAAAACTCTGGAAACACCATATATTTT. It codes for CASSLDFSGQNSGNTIYF.

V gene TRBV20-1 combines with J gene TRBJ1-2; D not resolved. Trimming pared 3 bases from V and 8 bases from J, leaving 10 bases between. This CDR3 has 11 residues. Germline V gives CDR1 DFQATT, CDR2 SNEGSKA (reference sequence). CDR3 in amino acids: CSASMGGGYTF. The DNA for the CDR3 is TGCAGTGCTAGTATGGGAGGAGGCTACACCTTC.

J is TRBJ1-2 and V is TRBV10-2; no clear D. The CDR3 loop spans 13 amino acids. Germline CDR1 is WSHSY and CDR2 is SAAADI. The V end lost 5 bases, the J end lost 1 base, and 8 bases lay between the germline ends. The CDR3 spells CASSFSLNYGYTF. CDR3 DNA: TGCGCCAGCAGTTTTTCCCTTAACTATGGCTACACCTTC.

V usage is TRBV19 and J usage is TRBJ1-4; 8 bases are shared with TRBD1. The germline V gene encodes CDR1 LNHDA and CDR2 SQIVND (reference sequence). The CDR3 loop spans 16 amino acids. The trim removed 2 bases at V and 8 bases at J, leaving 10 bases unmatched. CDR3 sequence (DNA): TGTGCCAGTAGTATAACCCAACAGGGGGAAAGAGAAAAACTGTTTTTT. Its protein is CASSITQQGEREKLFF.

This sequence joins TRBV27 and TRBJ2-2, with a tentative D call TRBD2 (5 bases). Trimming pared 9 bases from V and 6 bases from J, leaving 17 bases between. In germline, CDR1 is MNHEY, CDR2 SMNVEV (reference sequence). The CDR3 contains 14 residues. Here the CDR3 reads CASSGVWAAGELFF. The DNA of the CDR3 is TGTGCCAGTTCCGGGGTCTGGGCCGCCGGGGAGCTGTTTTTT.

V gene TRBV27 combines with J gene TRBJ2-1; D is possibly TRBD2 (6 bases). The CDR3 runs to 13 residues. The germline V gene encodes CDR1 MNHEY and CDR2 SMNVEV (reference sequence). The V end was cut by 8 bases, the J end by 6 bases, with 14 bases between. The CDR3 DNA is TGTGCCAGCTGGAGACTAGGGTCCAATGAGCAGTTCTTC. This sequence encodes CASWRLGSNEQFF.

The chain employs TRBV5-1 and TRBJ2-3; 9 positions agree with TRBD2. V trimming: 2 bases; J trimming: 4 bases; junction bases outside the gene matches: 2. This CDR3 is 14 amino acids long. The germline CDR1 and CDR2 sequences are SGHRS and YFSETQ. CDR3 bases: TGCGCCAGCAGCTTTAGCGGGAGCGCAGATACGCAGTATTTT. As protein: CASSFSGSADTQYF.

This CDR3 reads CASSVQGRNTEAFF. CDR3 coding DNA: TGCGCCAGCAGTGTACAGGGAAGAAACACTGAAGCTTTCTTT. V is TRBV10-2 and J is TRBJ1-1, with D tentatively TRBD1 (6 bases). The CDR3 has 14 amino acids. Germline V gene sequence: CDR1 WSHSY, CDR2 SAAADI. V was cut by 4 bases and J by 2 bases, with 11 bases left in between.

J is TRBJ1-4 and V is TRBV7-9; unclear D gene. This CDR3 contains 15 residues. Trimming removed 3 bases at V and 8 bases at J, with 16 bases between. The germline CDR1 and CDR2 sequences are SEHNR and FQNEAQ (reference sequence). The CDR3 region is CASSFGRSPNEKLFF. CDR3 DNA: TGTGCCAGCAGCTTTGGGAGATCCCCGAACGAAAAACTGTTTTTT. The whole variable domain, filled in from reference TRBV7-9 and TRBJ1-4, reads DTGVSQNPRHKITKRGQNVTFRCDPISEHNRLYWYRQTLGQGPEFLTYFQNEAQLEKSRLLSDRFSAERPKGSFSTLEIQRTEQGDSAMYLCASSFGRSPNEKLFFGSGTQLSVL.